This T cell receptor beta chain was found in a study of vaccination and CD4 T cells after COVID-19. Turning to the study itself: Convalescent participants consisted of six males and four females, two being Hispanic. Controls used CEFX viral epitopes (positive), HIV-1 Nef peptides (negative), or no peptide.

Stated treatment: 10-day PBMC culture with coronavirus spike peptide pools or control peptides (ViraFEST assay). On this clonotype: Its antigen remains unidentified.

The Oncomine TCR Beta short-read assay was what sequenced the DNA obtained from cultured CD4+ T cells. Researchers extracted genomic DNA from CD4+ T cells that had been cultured. Each CDR3 protein is one row after TCRdb ran MiXCR on the PCR reads. The repertoire has 9,500 or so distinct CDR3 sequences, approximately 70% of them found once; the top ten carry around a third. Sequencing used CD4+ T cells from blood, cultured in vitro. This receptor was obtained from a human donor who had recovered from COVID-19.

The CDR3 DNA sequence: TGTGCCAGCAGTCCGGGACCCGTGAACACTGAAGCTTTCTTT. The encoded protein is CASSPGPVNTEAFF. The chain is built from TRBV28 and TRBJ1-1, with a possible D match to TRBD1 (5 bases). Trimming took off 5 bases at V and 0 bases at J, with 10 bases between the two ends. CDR1 MDHEN and CDR2 SYDVKM come from the germline V gene. The CDR3 spans 14 residues.